The T cell receptor (beta chain) described here comes from a study of blood T cell repertoires in COVID-19. Background on the study: Nucleic acid was either cDNA or gDNA, and it came from T cells, B-cell-depleted T cells, or PBMCs.

Patients at the Seattle site were enrolled during active infection and followed longitudinally. V shed 7 bases and J shed 7 bases, with 20 bases lying between them. Per the germline V gene, CDR1 is KGHDR and CDR2 is SFDVKD. The CDR3 loop spans 15 amino acids. Original processing notes: Quantification of nucleated cells was approximated via reference gene primer amplification. Generated by immunoSEQ multiplex PCR, the TCRdb table keeps only in-frame clones and is missing some. The DNA gave D and trimming, while V, J and clone size come from that table. Seen here are about 480,000 clones, about 91% observed once, and the top ten hold roughly 0.92%.

The origin of this receptor is a man aged 18 to 30 with COVID-19, enrolled during active disease. The sequencing sample was made of peripheral blood. This sequence joins TRBV24-1 and TRBJ2-3; D perhaps matches TRBD1 (6 bases). CDR3: CATSRWTERGNTQYF. CDR3 DNA: TGTGCCACCAGCCGGTGGACAGAGAGAGGGAATACGCAGTATTTT.